This T cell receptor (beta chain) was obtained from a study of T-cell reconstitution after alpha-beta-depleted transplantation in children. Study-level results: In patients about two months after transplant, alpha-beta T cells reportedly arose from several hundred expanded graft clones. A year post-transplant, T-cell counts and diversity derived mostly from newly produced T cells. Some patients' high day-60 TCRbeta diversity was attributed to recipient cells surviving conditioning.

TCRbeta library construction was performed incorporating unique molecular identifiers. Each CDR3 protein is one row after TCRdb ran MiXCR on the PCR reads. The repertoire consists of a few hundred thousand distinct CDR3 sequences, with 25% to 30% occurring once and the leading ten covering less than 40%. The CDR3 is made up of 12 amino acids. CDR1 and CDR2 (germline): DFQATT, SNEGSKA (reference sequence). V lost 3 bases, J lost 1 base, and 6 bases lay in between. This clonotype was found many times. Its matching antigen is unknown. The sample was PBMCs, taken before TCRalphabeta/CD19-depleted stem cell transplant. The chain has TRBV20-1 and TRBJ1-1; D unresolved. The source is a boy in the first two years of life with Wiskott-Aldrich syndrome, due to receive a stem cell transplant. The CDR3 DNA sequence: TGCAGTGCTAGTTCCGGGAACACTGAAGCTTTCTTT. Encoded protein: CSASSGNTEAFF.